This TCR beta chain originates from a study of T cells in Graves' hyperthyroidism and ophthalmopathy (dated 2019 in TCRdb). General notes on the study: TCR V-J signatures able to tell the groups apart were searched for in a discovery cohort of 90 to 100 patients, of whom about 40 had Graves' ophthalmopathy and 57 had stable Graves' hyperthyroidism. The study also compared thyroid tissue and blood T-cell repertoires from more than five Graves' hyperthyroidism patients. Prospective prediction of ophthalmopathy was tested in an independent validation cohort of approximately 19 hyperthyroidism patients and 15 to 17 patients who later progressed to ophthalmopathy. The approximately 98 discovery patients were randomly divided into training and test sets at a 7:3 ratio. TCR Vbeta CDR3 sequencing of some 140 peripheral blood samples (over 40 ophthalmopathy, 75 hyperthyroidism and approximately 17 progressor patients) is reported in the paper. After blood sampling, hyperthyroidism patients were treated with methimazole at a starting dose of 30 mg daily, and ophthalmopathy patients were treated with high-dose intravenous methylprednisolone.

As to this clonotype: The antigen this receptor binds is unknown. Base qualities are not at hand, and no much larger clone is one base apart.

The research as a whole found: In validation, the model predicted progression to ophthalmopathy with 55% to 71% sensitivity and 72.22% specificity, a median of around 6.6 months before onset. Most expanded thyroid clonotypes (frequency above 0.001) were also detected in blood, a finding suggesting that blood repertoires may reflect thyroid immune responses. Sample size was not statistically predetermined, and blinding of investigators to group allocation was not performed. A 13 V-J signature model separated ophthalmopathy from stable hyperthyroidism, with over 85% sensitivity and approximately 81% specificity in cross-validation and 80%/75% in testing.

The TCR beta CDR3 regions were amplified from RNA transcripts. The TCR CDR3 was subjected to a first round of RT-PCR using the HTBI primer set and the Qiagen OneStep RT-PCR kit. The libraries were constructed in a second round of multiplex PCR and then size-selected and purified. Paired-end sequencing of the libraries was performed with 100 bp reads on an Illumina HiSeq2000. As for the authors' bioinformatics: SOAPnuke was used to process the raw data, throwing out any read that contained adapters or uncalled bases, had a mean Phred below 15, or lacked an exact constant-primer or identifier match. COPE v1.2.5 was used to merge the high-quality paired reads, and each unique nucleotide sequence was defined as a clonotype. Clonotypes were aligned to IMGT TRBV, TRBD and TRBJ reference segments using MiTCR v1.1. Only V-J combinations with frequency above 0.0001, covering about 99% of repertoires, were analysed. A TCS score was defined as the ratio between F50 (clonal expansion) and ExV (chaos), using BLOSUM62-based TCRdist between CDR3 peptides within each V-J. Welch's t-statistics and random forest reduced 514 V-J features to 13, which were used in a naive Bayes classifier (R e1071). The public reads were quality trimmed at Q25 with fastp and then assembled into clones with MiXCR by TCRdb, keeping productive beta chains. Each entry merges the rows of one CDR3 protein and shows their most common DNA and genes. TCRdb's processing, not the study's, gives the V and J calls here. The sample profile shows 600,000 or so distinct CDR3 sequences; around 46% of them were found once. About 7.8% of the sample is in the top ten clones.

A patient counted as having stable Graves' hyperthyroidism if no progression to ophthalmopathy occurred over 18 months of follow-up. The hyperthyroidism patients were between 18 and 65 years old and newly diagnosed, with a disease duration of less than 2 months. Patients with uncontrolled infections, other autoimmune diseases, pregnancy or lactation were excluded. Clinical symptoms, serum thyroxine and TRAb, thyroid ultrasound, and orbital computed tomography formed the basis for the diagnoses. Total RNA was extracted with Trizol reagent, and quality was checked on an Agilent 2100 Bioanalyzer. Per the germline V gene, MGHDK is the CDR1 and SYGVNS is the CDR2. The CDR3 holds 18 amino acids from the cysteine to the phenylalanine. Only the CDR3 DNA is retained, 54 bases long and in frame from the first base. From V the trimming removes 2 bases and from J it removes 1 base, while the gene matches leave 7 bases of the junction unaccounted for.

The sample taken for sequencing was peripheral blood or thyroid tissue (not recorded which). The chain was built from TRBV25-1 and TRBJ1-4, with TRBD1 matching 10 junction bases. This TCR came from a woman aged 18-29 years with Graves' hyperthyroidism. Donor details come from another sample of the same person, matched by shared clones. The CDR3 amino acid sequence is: CASSETRQGALTNEKLFF. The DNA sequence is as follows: TGTGCCAGCAGTGAAACGAGACAGGGGGCCTTAACTAATGAAAAACTGTTTTTT.